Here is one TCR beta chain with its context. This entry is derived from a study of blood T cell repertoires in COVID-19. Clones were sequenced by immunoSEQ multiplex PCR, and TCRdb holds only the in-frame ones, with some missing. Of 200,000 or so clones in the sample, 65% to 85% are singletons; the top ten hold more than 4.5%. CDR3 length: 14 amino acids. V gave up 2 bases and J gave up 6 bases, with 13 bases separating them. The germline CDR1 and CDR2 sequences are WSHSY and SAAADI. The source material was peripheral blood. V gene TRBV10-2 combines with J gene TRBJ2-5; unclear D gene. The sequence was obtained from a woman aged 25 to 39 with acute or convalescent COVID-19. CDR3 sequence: CASSEHRPKKTQYF. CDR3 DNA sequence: TGCGCCAGCAGTGAGCACAGACCCAAGAAGACCCAGTACTTC.